Listed here are 30 T cell receptor beta chains from one sample, sequenced in a study of post-analysis software for immune sequencing data. Study results and caveats: The five TRBV segments detected at higher frequency in patients than in controls included TRBV5-6, TRBV5-1 and TRBV20-1.

Their specific antigens are unknown. Sequencing libraries made from TCR beta cDNA carried unique molecular identifiers. One entry per CDR3 protein results from TCRdb running MiXCR on the PCR reads. The sample records around 500,000 distinct CDR3 sequences, 34% being singletons. Material for sequencing was blood. These receptors came from a girl between 2 and 17 years old with multiple sclerosis.

The chain combines TRBV7-6 with TRBJ1-5, with unresolved D. V lost 5 bases, J lost 6 bases, and 11 bases lay in between. The CDR3 loop spans 13 amino acids. Germline values: CDR1 SGHVS, CDR2 FNYEAQ. This CDR3 is CASSHKRSQPQHF. The CDR3 coding sequence is TGTGCCAGCAGCCACAAGAGGAGTCAGCCCCAGCATTTT.

The sample holds a few counts of this clonotype. The rearrangement joins TRBV6-5 to TRBJ2-7; possibly TRBD1 for D (5 bases). Looked up from germline, CDR1 is MNHEY and CDR2 is SVGAGI. The V gene lost 6 bases and the J gene lost 1 base, with 13 bases spanning the gap. The length of the CDR3 is 14 residues. The CDR3 protein is CASSTTQGSYEQYF. The CDR3 bases are TGTGCCAGCAGCACCACCCAGGGATCCTACGAGCAGTACTTC.

There are a few counts of this clonotype. The V call is TRBV14, the J call TRBJ2-5; unclear D gene. V lost 1 base to trimming and J lost 5 bases, with 11 bases between them. CDR3 length equals 14 residues. CDR1 is SGHDN, CDR2 FVKESK, per germline. CDR3 in amino acids: CASSQGSRMETQYF. CDR3 sequence (DNA): TGTGCCAGCAGCCAAGGCTCTCGGATGGAGACCCAGTACTTC.

The gene calls are TRBV7-9 and TRBJ1-1; tentative D call: TRBD1 (6 bases). V lost 10 bases and J 1 base, leaving 13 bases between the germline ends. The germline V gene encodes CDR1 SEHNR and CDR2 FQNEAQ (reference sequence). This CDR3 has 13 amino acids. Here the CDR3 DNA reads TGTGCCACGGAGGACAGCTGGAACACTGAAGCTTTCTTT. It specifies CATEDSWNTEAFF.

This clonotype was found a few times. The V call is TRBV7-9, the J call TRBJ2-4; D perhaps matches TRBD2 (6 bases). The tail of the sequence fits TRBJ2-7 better, so the J call may be wrong. The length of the CDR3 is 14 residues. Germline CDR1 reads SEHNR; CDR2 reads FQNEAQ (reference sequence). CDR3 nucleotides: TGTGCCAGCACCCGGTCAGTCGGGGAGGACGAGCAGTACTTC. This sequence encodes CASTRSVGEDEQYF.

The chain couples TRBV7-9 to TRBJ2-7; the match to TRBD1 covers 7 bases. The CDR3 is 15 residues long. Germline V gene data show CDR1 as SEHNR and CDR2 as FQNEAQ (reference sequence). V dropped 5 bases and J dropped 1; count of bases not matched to a gene: 8. CDR3: CASSPTGQASYEQYF. The CDR3 bases are TGTGCCAGCAGCCCGACCGGACAGGCATCCTACGAGCAGTACTTC. The entire variable domain, with the rest obtained from reference TRBV7-9 and TRBJ2-7, is as follows: DTGVSQNPRHKITKRGQNVTFRCDPISEHNRLYWYRQTLGQGPEFLTYFQNEAQLEKSRLLSDRFSAERPKGSFSTLEIQRTEQGDSAMYLCASSPTGQASYEQYFGPGTRLTVT.

This clonotype came up a few times. The rearrangement joins TRBV10-2 to TRBJ1-2, with D possibly TRBD1 on 5 matching bases. V was cut by 8 bases and J by 7 bases, with 14 bases left in between. This CDR3 spans 12 amino acids. CDR1 is WSHSY, CDR2 SAAADI, per germline. For the CDR3, the DNA is TGCGCCAGCCTCTCCGACAGTACTGGCTACACCTTC. It codes for CASLSDSTGYTF.

The rearrangement links TRBV5-1 to TRBJ2-5; D is uncertain. The CDR3 contains 14 residues. Germline-derived CDR1 and CDR2 are SGHRS and YFSETQ. Trimming took off 1 base at V and 4 bases at J, with 11 bases between the two ends. The CDR3 region is CASSLLRPSETQYF. The CDR3 nucleotides read TGCGCCAGCAGCTTGCTTCGACCGTCAGAGACCCAGTACTTC.

The chain is built from TRBV9 and TRBJ2-7, with D perhaps matching TRBD1 (6 bases). In germline, CDR1 is SGDLS, CDR2 YYNGEE. Trimming removed 3 bases at V and 2 bases at J, with 9 bases between. There are 13 residues in the CDR3. This chain's CDR3 is CASSGRDTYEQYF. DNA of the CDR3: TGTGCCAGCAGCGGTCGGGACACCTACGAGCAGTACTTC.

This clonotype showed up just a few times. This chain uses TRBV20-1 with TRBJ2-1, with 9 bases lining up with TRBD2. This CDR3 has 15 amino acids. Trimming took 3 bases from V and 12 from J; bases not matched to a gene: 15. Germline assignment: CDR1 DFQATT and CDR2 SNEGSKA (reference sequence). CDR3 nucleotides: TGCAGTGCTAGTAGGGTCGGCGGGGGGGCCCATGGGCAGTTCTTC. It specifies CSASRVGGGAHGQFF.

The chain recombines TRBV12-3 or TRBV12-4 with TRBJ2-3; TRBD2 matches at 8 bases. J gave up 4 bases and V 8 bases, and 5 bases lay outside the gene matches. The CDR3 runs 13 residues. This chain's CDR3 is CASHTGGADTQYF. The CDR3 nucleotides are TGTGCCAGCCATACCGGGGGGGCAGATACGCAGTATTTT.

About this clonotype: The germline gene is not matched at one end of the junction; a read error may be the cause. The V and J genes are TRBV4-1 and TRBJ2-3, with TRBD1 as a possible D gene (7 bases). In germline, CDR1 is MGHRA, CDR2 YSYEKL. This CDR3 spans 16 amino acids. The CDR3 sequence: CASSQDSGGGTGTQYF. CDR3 sequence (DNA): TGCGCCAGCAGCCAAGACTCAGGGGGAGGCACAGGTACGCAGTATTTT.

Note on this clonotype: A read error may produce the germline difference seen at one junction end. The V call is TRBV29-1, the J call TRBJ2-2; D is undetermined. The CDR3 extends over 10 amino acids. CDR1 and CDR2 (germline): SQVTM, ANQGSEA. CDR3 protein: CSVDTRELFF. CDR3 sequence (DNA): TGCAGCGTAGACACCAGGGAGCTGTTTTTT.

The rearrangement uses TRBV12-3 or TRBV12-4 and TRBJ2-1; D gene unclear. Between the trimmed V and J ends, which lost 5 bases and 5 bases, there was a span of 16 bases. The CDR3 has 15 residues. This chain's CDR3 is CASSPVITENNEQFF. CDR3 in DNA: TGTGCCAGCAGTCCCGTTATAACCGAGAACAATGAGCAGTTCTTC.

The chain is built from TRBV7-7 and TRBJ2-5, with D possibly TRBD1 on 6 matching bases. CDR1 is SSHAT, CDR2 FNYEAQ, per germline (reference sequence). CDR3 size: 14 residues. V was trimmed by 1 base and J by 4 bases, leaving 10 bases between them. The CDR3 spells CASSLELRGETQYF. DNA for the CDR3: TGTGCCAGCAGCTTAGAACTCAGGGGAGAGACCCAGTACTTC.

This clonotype occurred a few times. V and J are TRBV5-5 and TRBJ2-7; perhaps TRBD2 as D (5 bases). This CDR3 contains 14 residues. The germline V gene encodes CDR1 SGHKS and CDR2 YYEKEE (reference sequence). Trimming shortened V by 6 bases and J by 0 bases, and 13 bases separated the two germline ends. As DNA, the CDR3 is TGTGCCAGCACCGCGCGGAGGAGCTCCTACGAGCAGTACTTC. Amino acid sequence: CASTARRSSYEQYF.

A few counts support this clonotype. V is TRBV6-4 and J is TRBJ1-5; no clear D gene. Germline CDR1 and CDR2: MRHNA and SNTAGT. The CDR3 length is 13 residues. Trimming took off 6 bases at V and 0 bases at J, with 6 bases between the two ends. As DNA, the CDR3 is TGTGCCAGCAGAGGGTATAGCAATCAGCCCCAGCATTTT. This translates into CASRGYSNQPQHF.

This clonotype was detected ten times or more. The chain joins TRBV6-1 to TRBJ2-3; D not resolved. Trimming took off 6 bases at V and 0 bases at J, with 13 bases between the two ends. Germline CDR1 and CDR2: MNHNS and SASEGT. This CDR3 comprises 15 residues. CDR3 in amino acids: CASSTKTTSTDTQYF. The CDR3 coding sequence is TGTGCCAGCAGCACTAAAACTACTAGCACAGATACGCAGTATTTT.

This chain joins TRBV7-9 and TRBJ1-1, with D tentatively TRBD1 (5 bases). CDR1 and CDR2 from the germline V gene are SEHNR and FQNEAQ (reference sequence). The CDR3 sequence is 14 residues long. The ends were cut back, 7 bases at V and 10 bases at J, with 22 bases in the middle. CDR3 DNA sequence: TGTGCCAGCACCTTGATCGGGGGTCTTGGGGTAGCTTTCTTT. This translates into CASTLIGGLGVAFF. Full variable domain (missing parts from reference TRBV7-9 and TRBJ1-1): DTGVSQNPRHKITKRGQNVTFRCDPISEHNRLYWYRQTLGQGPEFLTYFQNEAQLEKSRLLSDRFSAERPKGSFSTLEIQRTEQGDSAMYLCASTLIGGLGVAFFGQGTRLTVV.

The chain employs TRBV20-1 and TRBJ2-7; 7 nucleotides agree with TRBD1. The CDR3 spans 15 residues. The V segment lost 6 bases and the J segment 0 bases; nucleotides outside the gene matches: 11. Germline V gene sequence: CDR1 DFQATT, CDR2 SNEGSKA (reference sequence). As DNA, the CDR3 is TGCAGTGCAGAACCCTCGGACAGGCCCTCCTACGAGCAGTACTTC. Its translation is CSAEPSDRPSYEQYF.

Only a few counts were recorded for this clonotype. This chain joins TRBV18 and TRBJ1-1; D uncertain. The CDR3 has 13 residues. V was clipped by 6 bases and J by 0 bases, with 8 bases between them. CDR1 and CDR2 from the germline V gene are KGHSH and LQKENI. CDR3 sequence reads: CASSSGMNTEAFF. DNA for the CDR3: TGTGCCAGCTCGTCGGGTATGAACACTGAAGCTTTCTTT.

This clonotype was seen a handful of times. The chain has TRBV6-5 and TRBJ1-2, with 7 bases matching TRBD1. With V trimmed by 6 bases and J by 11 bases, 12 bases remained unmatched. CDR3 length: 13 amino acids. Germline CDR1 is MNHEY and CDR2 is SVGAGI. The CDR3 sequence is CASRLRDRTMYTF. CDR3 coding DNA: TGTGCCAGCAGGCTCCGGGACAGAACTATGTACACCTTC.

This rearrangement joins TRBV4-1 to TRBJ1-2, with TRBD1 matching 7 bases. From germline, CDR1 is MGHRA and CDR2 YSYEKL. The junction had 6 bases not matched to a gene; V was cut back by 8 bases and J by 0 bases. This CDR3 contains 14 residues. The CDR3 here is CASFGTETNYGYTF. The DNA for the CDR3 is TGCGCCAGCTTTGGGACAGAGACTAACTATGGCTACACCTTC.

V gene TRBV2 combines with J gene TRBJ2-5; 10 bases agree with TRBD1. The DNA end is a closer match to TRBJ2-7, so the J assignment may be wrong. Germline V lookup: CDR1 SNHLY, CDR2 FYNNEI. This CDR3 has 13 residues. CDR3 amino acids: CAGVGQGLHEQYF. As DNA, the CDR3 is TGTGCCGGGGTGGGACAGGGGTTACACGAGCAGTACTTC.

CDR3 in amino acids: CSASFGRAGTEAFF. Written as DNA, the CDR3 is TGCAGTGCTAGTTTCGGCAGGGCGGGCACTGAAGCTTTCTTT. This chain links TRBV20-1 with TRBJ1-1; D is possibly TRBD1 (5 bases). The CDR3 length is 14 residues. Trimming stripped 3 bases from V and 4 bases from J, with 15 bases between. CDR1 DFQATT and CDR2 SNEGSKA come from the germline V gene (reference sequence).

This clonotype was counted a few times. One junction end disagrees with the germline gene, perhaps due to a read error. The V and J genes are TRBV5-6 and TRBJ1-4, with D perhaps TRBD1 (5 bases). The CDR3 is 15 residues long. From germline, CDR1 is SGHDT and CDR2 YYEEEE. CDR3 region: CANSSIQSSGEKLFF. CDR3 nucleotides: TGTGCCAACAGCTCAATACAGAGCTCAGGGGAAAAACTGTTTTTT.

The chain uses TRBV4-1 and TRBJ1-1, with 8 positions matching TRBD1. There are 15 residues in the CDR3. Germline V gene lookup returns CDR1 MGHRA and CDR2 YSYEKL. V shed 1 base and J 8 bases; nucleotides not matched to a gene: 9. The CDR3 loop reads CASSQGDRRTKEAFF. The CDR3 DNA reads as TGCGCCAGCAGCCAAGGGGACAGGCGAACCAAGGAAGCTTTCTTT.

This clonotype was detected only a few times. The rearrangement joins TRBV4-1 to TRBJ2-7, with 8 bases lining up with TRBD1. V was pared by 3 bases and J by 4 bases, with 14 bases of the junction left unmatched. The CDR3 is made up of 17 amino acids. Germline loops: CDR1 MGHRA, CDR2 YSYEKL. CDR3 protein: CASSQPGTGYSQYEQYF. For the CDR3, the DNA is TGCGCCAGCAGCCAGCCCGGGACAGGATACTCTCAATACGAGCAGTACTTC.

The V and J genes are TRBV2 and TRBJ2-5; TRBD2 might be the D (5 bases). Germline CDR1 and CDR2: SNHLY and FYNNEI. V gave up 7 bases and J gave up 2 bases, with 20 bases separating them. This CDR3 has 16 residues. Here the CDR3 DNA reads TGTGCCAGCATCATGCGGGCGAGGGCTAAACAAGAGACCCAGTACTTC. Protein sequence: CASIMRARAKQETQYF.

V usage is TRBV20-1 and J usage is TRBJ2-7; no clear D. Germline loops: CDR1 DFQATT, CDR2 SNEGSKA (reference sequence). This CDR3 comprises 11 residues. Deletions cut 6 bases from V and 2 bases from J, with 8 bases between. The CDR3, as DNA: TGCAGTGCCCCGAACGCCTACGAGCAGTACTTC. It codes for CSAPNAYEQYF.